Included here is one T cell receptor (beta chain) sequence, with context. This record belongs to a study of blood T cell repertoires in COVID-19. About the study: Collection of acute and convalescent COVID-19 samples took place in the United States, Italy and Spain.

CDR3 length equals 16 residues. Trimming left V 2 bases short and J 0 bases short, with 13 bases between. CDR1 and CDR2 (germline): MDHEN, SYDVKM. Libraries were prepared by immunoSEQ multiplex PCR; TCRdb keeps only in-frame clonotypes and omits some of them. The table records approximately 200,000 clones, more than 70% of them present only once. Everyone who took part was roughly 18 to 89 years old, and they came from 24 US areas. Participant reports of clinical history set cohort assignment. Specimen: PBMCs or T cells enriched from blood (not recorded which). The receptor was isolated from a woman between 40 and 55 years old with acute COVID-19. This sequence joins TRBV28 and TRBJ1-1; D unresolved. The CDR3 bases are TGTGCCAGCAGTTTAGGAGGCTTTCCGATGAACACTGAAGCTTTCTTT. Translated, it gives CASSLGGFPMNTEAFF.